These T cell receptor beta chains were read from a single sample in a study of T-cell reconstitution after alpha-beta-depleted transplantation in children. TCRdb used MiXCR to reprocess the PCR reads, holding one entry per CDR3 protein. Found here are a few hundred thousand distinct CDR3 sequences, 25% of them singletons; the top ten hold roughly 2.6%. This material consisted of PBMCs, taken before TCRalphabeta/CD19-depleted stem cell transplant. These receptors originate from a girl aged 2 to 10 with Fanconi anemia, due to receive a stem cell transplant. Each CDR3 is given with its conserved first and last residue. D genes are given only for firm matches. Size is stated for part of the rows, as once, few or many counts, or as a class when the clone is expanded.

>TRBJ1-5|many|TRBV12-3/TRBV12-4|NA
TGTGCCAGCAGTAAGGGGTCTCAGCCCCAGCATTTT
CASSKGSQPQHF
>TRBJ2-7|NA|TRBV21-1|NA
TGTGCCAGCAGCAAAGGAAGGACCCATGAACAGGGAAACTCCTACGAGCAGTACTTC
CASSKGRTHEQGNSYEQYF
>TRBJ2-1|many|TRBV7-9|NA
TGTGCCAGCAGCTTAGGAAGTTCGCGCAATGAGCAGTTCTTC
CASSLGSSRNEQFF
>TRBJ2-1|NA|TRBV30|NA
TGTGCCTGGAGTGTACTTGGCGGACTCCCATCCTACAATGAGCAGTTCTTC
CAWSVLGGLPSYNEQFF
>TRBJ1-2|few|TRBV5-1|TRBD1
TGCGCCAGCAGTATACCGGGACAGGCCTATGGCTACACCTTC
CASSIPGQAYGYTF
>TRBJ2-1|NA|TRBV11-2|NA
TGTGCCAGCAGCTCTCTTTCGCCCTTAGCCTACAATGAGCAGTTCTTC
CASSSLSPLAYNEQFF
>TRBJ2-5|NA|TRBV7-2|TRBD2
TGTGCCAGCAGCTTCGCTAGCGGGGGGGCTACCGTCAGGGAGACCCAGTACTTC
CASSFASGGATVRETQYF
>TRBJ2-7|NA|TRBV21-1|NA
TGTGCCAGCAGCAAAGTTGGGGCAGGGCTCTACGAGCAGTACTTC
CASSKVGAGLYEQYF
>TRBJ2-7|NA|TRBV12-3/TRBV12-4|NA
TGTGCCAGCAGTTTAAGGAGAACACCAAAAAGGAGCTACGAGCAGTACTTC
CASSLRRTPKRSYEQYF
>TRBJ2-1|once|TRBV12-3/TRBV12-4|TRBD1
TGTGCCAGCAGATCACAGGGGGACAATGAGCAGTTCTTC
CASRSQGDNEQFF
>TRBJ1-2|NA|TRBV20-1|NA
TGCAGTGCCCGGCAGGTCGGTGGCTACACCTTC
CSARQVGGYTF
>TRBJ2-1|many|TRBV20-1|TRBD2
TGCAGTGCCCTACTAGCGGGGTGGAATGAGCAGTTCTTC
CSALLAGWNEQFF
>TRBJ2-5|many|TRBV20-1|NA
TGCAGTGCCGACTTTCAGGGCCAAGAGACCCAGTACTTC
CSADFQGQETQYF
>TRBJ2-3|many|TRBV7-3|NA
TGTGCCAGCAGCTCCCCCCTCACAGATACGCAGTATTTT
CASSSPLTDTQYF
>TRBJ2-3|NA|TRBV20-1|NA
TGCAGTGCTAGAGACCCGGGGGGCGGAAATACGCAGTATTTT
CSARDPGGGNTQYF
>TRBJ2-5|NA|TRBV18|NA
TGTGCCAGCTCACCACCCTCGCTAGAGACCCAGTACTTC
CASSPPSLETQYF
>TRBJ2-7|many|TRBV6-5|NA
TGTGCCAGCAGTCGGGGGGCCGCATACGAGCAGTACTTC
CASSRGAAYEQYF
>TRBJ2-1|few|TRBV24-1|NA
TGTGCCACCGGGGCGTACAATGAGCAGTTCTTC
CATGAYNEQFF
>TRBJ2-5|many|TRBV20-1|NA
TGCAGTGCTTCCACTAGCTCAAACTGGGAGACCCAGTACTTC
CSASTSSNWETQYF
>TRBJ2-5|NA|TRBV5-1|NA
TGCGCCAGCAGCTTGACCGTGGGGACCCAGTACTTC
CASSLTVGTQYF
>TRBJ2-7|NA|TRBV4-2|NA
TGTGCCAGCAGCCAAGTAAATGGAGGGGTTCCCTACGAGCAGTACTTC
CASSQVNGGVPYEQYF
>TRBJ1-2|many|TRBV29-1|NA
TGCAGCGTTGAAGTACGGCTCGCCTATGGCTACACCTTC
CSVEVRLAYGYTF
>TRBJ2-7|few|TRBV20-1|TRBD2
TGCAGTGCTAGAGATCGTAGGCTAGCGGGAGTGGACGAGCAGTACTTC
CSARDRRLAGVDEQYF
>TRBJ2-7|many|TRBV28|NA
TGTGCCAGCAGTTTGTATCGGACCCTACCCTACGAGCAGTACTTC
CASSLYRTLPYEQYF
>TRBJ1-5|many|TRBV18|NA
TGTGCCAGCTCACCAGGGGCGGCTCAGCCCCAGCATTTT
CASSPGAAQPQHF
>TRBJ2-7|many|TRBV20-1|NA
TGCAGTGCATCGGGACGGAACTCCTACGAGCAGTACTTC
CSASGRNSYEQYF
>TRBJ2-2|few|TRBV29-1|TRBD2
TGCAGCGTCGCCTCCTTCCCGGGACTAGTCTCTGGGCCGAACACCGGGGAGCTGTTTTTT
CSVASFPGLVSGPNTGELFF
>TRBJ2-2|NA|TRBV18|NA
TGTGCCAGCTCACCAATAGGGACCACCACCGGGGAGCTGTTTTTT
CASSPIGTTTGELFF
>TRBJ2-3|many|TRBV20-1|TRBD2
TGCAGTGAGGCACTAGCGGGGGCTTTTACGCAGTATTTT
CSEALAGAFTQYF
>TRBJ2-5|NA|TRBV20-1|NA
TGCAGTGCTAGTACCCCCATAAAATCGGAGACCCAGTACTTC
CSASTPIKSETQYF
>TRBJ2-3|NA|TRBV5-1|NA
TGCGCCAGCAGCTTGGGGGGGTTCTCCACAGATACGCAGTATTTT
CASSLGGFSTDTQYF
>TRBJ2-7|many|TRBV29-1|NA
TGCAGCGTTGAGTGGGGGAGGAACGAGCAGTACTTC
CSVEWGRNEQYF
>TRBJ2-2|NA|TRBV11-3|NA
TGTGCCAGCACCTTTAAGATGGGGGGGGCGTCCGGGGAGCTGTTTTTT
CASTFKMGGASGELFF
>TRBJ2-7|few|TRBV6-5|NA
TGTGCCAGCAGTTACTGGGGGCCCAATTACGAGCAGTACTTC
CASSYWGPNYEQYF
>TRBJ1-2|few|TRBV13|TRBD1
TGTGCCAGCAGTTTGGGACAGGGATACAACTATGGCTACACCTTC
CASSLGQGYNYGYTF
>TRBJ2-1|many|TRBV9|TRBD2
TGTGCCAGCAGCGTAAGGACTAGCGGGAGATCTAATGAGCAGTTCTTC
CASSVRTSGRSNEQFF
>TRBJ2-3|many|TRBV29-1|TRBD2
TGCAGCGTGTTGGTGCGGGGGGCCACAGATACGCAGTATTTT
CSVLVRGATDTQYF
>TRBJ2-5|many|TRBV10-3|NA
TGTGCCATCAGTGTCCCGGGTTCGGAGACCCAGTACTTC
CAISVPGSETQYF
>TRBJ2-1|NA|TRBV28|TRBD2
TGTGCCAGCAGTTTGGGTACCACCCCTTTGGCGGGAGACTACAATGAGCAGTTCTTC
CASSLGTTPLAGDYNEQFF